This T cell receptor beta chain stems from a study of cytomegalovirus exposure and HLA in healthy donors. It was healthy bone marrow donors who served as donors. Broader study findings: Indistinguishability led to the exclusion of some V segments, TRBV6-2 and TRBV6-3 included. In a later analysis, several top co-occurrence clusters appeared linked to parvovirus B19, influenza, CMV and Epstein-Barr virus.

13 Jbeta primers and 60 Vbeta primers were used for the PCR. Profiled with immunoSEQ multiplex PCR; TCRdb holds only in-frame clones, not every one. This table lists 80,000 or so clones. CDR1 and CDR2 (germline): SEHNR, FQNEAQ (reference sequence). V lost 3 bases and J lost 4, with 13 bases in between. This CDR3 is built from 15 residues. A word on this clone: Its antigen is not identified.

Sequencing used PBMCs. The TCR sequence derives from a man aged 45 to 65 in good health and CMV-seropositive. The V gene is TRBV7-9, the J gene TRBJ1-3, with D possibly TRBD1 on 6 matching bases. CDR3 nucleotides: TGTGCCAGCAGCTTCGCGGGGGCGAGAGGAAACACCATATATTTT. Its translation is CASSFAGARGNTIYF.